A selection of T cell receptor beta chains follows, all from one sample in a study of blood T cell repertoires in COVID-19. Libraries were prepared by immunoSEQ multiplex PCR; TCRdb keeps only in-frame clonotypes and omits some of them. The data show about half a million clones, over 75% seen once. Material: peripheral blood. The receptors were sampled from a human donor in a cohort sampled during active COVID-19. Each CDR3 is given with its conserved first and last residue.

length | J | V | CDR3
13 | TRBJ1-5 | TRBV11-2 | CASSLGQNQPQHF
14 | TRBJ1-5 | TRBV7-2 | CASSLRRGDSLEHF
17 | TRBJ1-5 | TRBV30 | CAWSVARGQGLGGPQHF
14 | TRBJ2-7 | TRBV28 | CASSFGTGDREQYF
15 | TRBJ2-1 | TRBV7-8 | CASSPHKAGGYEQFF
14 | TRBJ2-5 | TRBV7-2 | CASSSKTGGETQYF
15 | TRBJ1-3 | TRBV4-1 | CASSQEQTSGNTIYF
13 | TRBJ1-1 | TRBV6-6 | CASSLRENTEAFF
13 | TRBJ1-6 | TRBV30 | CAWSNQGNSPLHF
14 | TRBJ2-5 | TRBV7-9 | CASSARDTQETQYF
13 | TRBJ2-5 | TRBV19 | CASSIAGGETQYF
15 | TRBJ1-5 | TRBV2 | CASSERGGVYQPQHF
14 | TRBJ1-4 | TRBV18 | CASSPLTQNEKLFF
16 | TRBJ1-6 | TRBV5-4 | CASSARTGARNSPLHF
15 | TRBJ2-1 | TRBV3-1/TRBV3-2 | CASSPGHNSYNEQFF
12 | TRBJ1-1 | TRBV30 | CAYMTGTAEAFF
11 | TRBJ1-1 | TRBV12-3/TRBV12-4 | CASRGRGEAFF
15 | TRBJ1-5 | TRBV30 | CAWTLDRGLGQPQHF
12 | TRBJ2-7 | TRBV7-3 | CASSLSDGKQYF
14 | TRBJ2-5 | TRBV28 | CASSPDRVGETQYF
16 | TRBJ1-6 | TRBV7-9 | CASSFYSGGLNSPLHF
13 | TRBJ1-2 | TRBV27 | CASSVSGVYGYTF
15 | TRBJ2-1 | TRBV6-7 | CASSLLGSSYNEQFF
16 | TRBJ2-7 | TRBV5-4 | CASSPQRAPVGYEQYF
13 | TRBJ1-1 | TRBV30 | CACTRGGNTEAFF
16 | TRBJ1-1 | TRBV5-1 | CASSRFPGQMNTEAFF
16 | TRBJ2-1 | TRBV7-9 | CASSLVRDSSYNEQFF
14 | TRBJ2-4 | TRBV7-9 | CASSWTSAKNIQYF
15 | TRBJ1-5 | TRBV28 | CASKLRGNSNQPQHF
13 | TRBJ1-2 | TRBV27 | CASSSAGEYGYTF
13 | TRBJ1-2 | TRBV27 | CASSPEAVGGYTF